Described below is a single T cell receptor (beta chain) sequence and its context. Original handling: Estimated nucleated cell counts came from reference gene primer amplification. Profiling relied on immunoSEQ multiplex PCR, and the TCRdb table lists in-frame clones only, not all of them. V and J calls and clone size are as listed in that table; D and trimming were resolved from the DNA. The sample has just over 90,000 clones; 85% to 90% are singletons. This record belongs to a study of blood T cell repertoires in COVID-19. The CDR3 sequence is 14 residues long. From germline, CDR1 is LNHDA and CDR2 SQIVND (reference sequence). V lost 7 bases, J lost 11 bases, and 13 bases stayed unmatched.

The TCR was taken from a human donor with active COVID-19. The donor label of this sample is uncertain. Material for sequencing was peripheral blood. J is TRBJ1-5 and V is TRBV19; 8 nucleotides align to TRBD1. The CDR3 protein is CASKPPDRDRAQHF. CDR3 coding DNA: TGTGCCAGTAAACCCCCGGACAGGGATCGAGCCCAGCATTTT.